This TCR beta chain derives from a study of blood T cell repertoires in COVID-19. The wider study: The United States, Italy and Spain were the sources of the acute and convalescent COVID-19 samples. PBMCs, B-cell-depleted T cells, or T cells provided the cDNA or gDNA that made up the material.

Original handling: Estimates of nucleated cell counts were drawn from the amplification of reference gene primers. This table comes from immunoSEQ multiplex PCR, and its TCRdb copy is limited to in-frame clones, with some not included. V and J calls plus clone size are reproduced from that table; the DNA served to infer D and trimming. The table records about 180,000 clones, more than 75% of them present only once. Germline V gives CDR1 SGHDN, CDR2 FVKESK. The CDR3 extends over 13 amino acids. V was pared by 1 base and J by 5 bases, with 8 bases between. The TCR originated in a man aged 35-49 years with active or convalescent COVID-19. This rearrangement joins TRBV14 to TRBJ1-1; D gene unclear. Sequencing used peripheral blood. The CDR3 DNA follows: TGTGCCAGCAGCCAAGGGGCATTAACTGAAGCTTTCTTT. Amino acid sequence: CASSQGALTEAFF.